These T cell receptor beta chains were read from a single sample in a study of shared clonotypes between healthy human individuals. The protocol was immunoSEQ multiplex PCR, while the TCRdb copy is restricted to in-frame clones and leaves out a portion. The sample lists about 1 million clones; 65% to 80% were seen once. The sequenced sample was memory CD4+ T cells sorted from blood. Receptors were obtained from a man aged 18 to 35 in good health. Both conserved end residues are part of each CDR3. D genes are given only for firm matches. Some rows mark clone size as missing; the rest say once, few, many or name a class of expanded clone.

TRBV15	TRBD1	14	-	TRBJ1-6	CATSREGDSSPLHF	TGTGCCACCAGCAGAGAGGGGGACAGTTCACCCCTCCACTTT
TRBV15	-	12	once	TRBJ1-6	CATSRVGSPLHF	TGTGCCACCAGCAGGGTCGGATCACCCCTCCACTTT
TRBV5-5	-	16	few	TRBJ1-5	CASSSALAAGNQPQHF	TGTGCCAGCAGCTCGGCCTTGGCAGCTGGCAATCAGCCCCAGCATTTT
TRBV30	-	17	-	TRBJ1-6	CAWSVTGSWGYNSPLHF	TGTGCCTGGAGTGTGACAGGTTCATGGGGCTATAATTCACCCCTCCACTTT
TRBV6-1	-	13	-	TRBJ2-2	CASSEESWVELFF	TGTGCCAGCAGTGAAGAGAGCTGGGTGGAGCTGTTTTTT
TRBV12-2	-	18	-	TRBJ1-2	CASRSEGPAEEADYGYTF	TGTGCAAGTCGCTCAGAGGGCCCAGCGGAAGAGGCAGACTATGGCTACACCTTC
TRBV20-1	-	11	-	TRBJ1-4	CSARFNEKLFF	TGCAGTGCTAGATTTAATGAAAAACTGTTTTTT
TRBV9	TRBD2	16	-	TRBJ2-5	CASSVGQRGALETQYF	TGTGCCAGCAGCGTAGGACAGCGGGGGGCTCTCGAGACCCAGTACTTC
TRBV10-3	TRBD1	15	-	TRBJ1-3	CAISEGTGAGNTIYF	TGTGCCATCAGTGAAGGGACAGGGGCTGGAAACACCATATATTTT
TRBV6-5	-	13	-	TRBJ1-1	CASSSRPGTEAFF	TGTGCCAGCAGTTCCCGACCGGGCACTGAAGCTTTCTTT
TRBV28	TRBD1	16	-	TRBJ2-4	CASRFPRQGAENIQYF	TGTGCCAGCAGGTTTCCCAGACAGGGGGCAGAAAACATTCAGTACTTC
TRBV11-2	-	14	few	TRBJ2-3	CASSLSGGGDTQYF	TGTGCCAGCAGCTTGAGCGGAGGAGGGGATACGCAGTATTTT
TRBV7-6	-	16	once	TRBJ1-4	CASSLEARVTNEKLFF	TGTGCCAGCAGTCTAGAGGCAAGAGTGACTAATGAAAAACTGTTTTTT
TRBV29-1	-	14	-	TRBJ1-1	CSVVPGQTNTEAFF	TGCAGCGTGGTACCGGGACAAACGAACACTGAAGCTTTCTTT
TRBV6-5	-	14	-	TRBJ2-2	CASSVPGGTGELFF	TGTGCCAGCAGTGTCCCAGGGGGGACCGGGGAGCTGTTTTTT
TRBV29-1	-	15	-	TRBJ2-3	CSVHPPGLNTDTQYF	TGCAGCGTGCACCCTCCGGGACTTAACACAGATACGCAGTATTTT
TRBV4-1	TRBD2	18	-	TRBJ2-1	CASSPESSGRVGGNEQFF	TGCGCCAGCAGCCCTGAATCTAGCGGGAGAGTTGGCGGGAATGAGCAGTTCTTC
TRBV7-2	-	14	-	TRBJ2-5	CASSLGGWAKTQYF	TGTGCCAGCAGCTTAGGAGGGTGGGCAAAGACCCAGTACTTC
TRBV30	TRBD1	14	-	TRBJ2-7	CTWSVLQGAYEQYF	TGTACCTGGAGTGTATTGCAGGGGGCGTACGAGCAGTACTTC
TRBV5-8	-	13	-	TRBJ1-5	CASSLTGNQPQHF	TGTGCCAGCAGCTTGACCGGGAATCAGCCCCAGCATTTT
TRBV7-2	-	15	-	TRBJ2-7	CASSLRQGGTYEQYF	TGTGCCAGCAGCCTTCGACAGGGAGGGACCTACGAGCAGTACTTC
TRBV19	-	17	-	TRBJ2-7	CASSGGGTETSEHEQYF	TGTGCCAGTAGTGGGGGGGGGACAGAGACTAGCGAGCACGAGCAGTACTTC
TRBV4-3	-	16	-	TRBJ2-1	CASSQLSTNSYNEQFF	TGCGCCAGCAGCCAACTTAGCACAAATTCCTACAATGAGCAGTTCTTC
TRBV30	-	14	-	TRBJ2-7	CAWSGPFAYAEQYF	TGTGCCTGGAGTGGACCCTTCGCTTATGCCGAGCAGTACTTC
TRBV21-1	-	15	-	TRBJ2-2	CASSNVRGLDGELFF	TGTGCCAGCAGCAACGTCAGGGGGCTGGACGGGGAGCTGTTTTTT
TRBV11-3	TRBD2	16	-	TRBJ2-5	CASSPGTSGYGETQYF	TGTGCCAGCAGCCCCGGGACTAGCGGGTATGGGGAGACCCAGTACTTC
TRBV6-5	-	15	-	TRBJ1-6	CASSYSQGRGSPLHF	TGTGCCAGCAGTTACTCCCAGGGGAGGGGTTCACCCCTCCACTTT
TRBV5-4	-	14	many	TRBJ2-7	CASSWEGGRREQYF	TGTGCCAGCAGCTGGGAAGGCGGCAGGCGCGAGCAGTACTTC
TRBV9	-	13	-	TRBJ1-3	CASRGASGNTIYF	TGTGCCAGCCGGGGGGCTTCTGGAAACACCATATATTTT
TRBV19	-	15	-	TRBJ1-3	CASSPDRASGNTIYF	TGTGCCAGTAGTCCGGACAGAGCCTCTGGAAACACCATATATTTT
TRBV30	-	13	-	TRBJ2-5	CAWSVQAQETQYF	TGTGCCTGGAGTGTACAGGCCCAAGAGACCCAGTACTTC
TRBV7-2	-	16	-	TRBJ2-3	CASSLMSGESTDTQYF	TGTGCCAGCAGCTTAATGTCGGGGGAGTCCACGGATACGCAGTATTTT
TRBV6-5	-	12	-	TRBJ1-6	CASSYTTSPLHF	TGTGCCAGCAGTTATACCACGTCACCCCTCCACTTT
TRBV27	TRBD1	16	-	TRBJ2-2	CASFRAGQGSTGELFF	TGTGCCAGCTTCCGAGCGGGACAGGGGAGCACCGGGGAGCTGTTTTTT
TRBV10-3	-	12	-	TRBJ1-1	CATREMNTEAFF	TGTGCCACCCGCGAGATGAACACTGAAGCTTTCTTT
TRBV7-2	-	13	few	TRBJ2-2	CASSPEGDGELFF	TGTGCCAGCAGTCCGGAGGGAGACGGGGAGCTGTTTTTT